A single sample gave rise to the 15 T cell receptor beta chains below, sequenced in a study of cytomegalovirus exposure and HLA in healthy donors. It was with 60 Vbeta and 13 Jbeta primers that the PCR ran. This table comes from immunoSEQ multiplex PCR, and its TCRdb copy is limited to in-frame clones, with some not included. Of about 100,000 clones listed, roughly 80% were seen once; the top ten hold over 12%. Sequencing was carried out using PBMCs. Receptors originate from a male donor in good health and CMV-seropositive.

The chain has TRBV6-1 and TRBJ2-2, with 10 positions matching TRBD1. V lost 10 bases to trimming and J lost 3 bases; unmatched junction nucleotides: 5. CDR1 is MNHNS and CDR2 is SASEGT in the germline V gene. This CDR3 is built from 14 residues. Here the CDR3 DNA reads TGTGCCAACCGACAGGGGGCGGACACCGGGGAGCTGTTTTTT. Its translation is CANRQGADTGELFF.

CDR3 nucleotide sequence: TGCAGCGTTGTTTCAGGCTCCTACAATGAGCAGTTCTTC. The encoded protein is CSVVSGSYNEQFF. This chain uses TRBV29-1 with TRBJ2-1; D not certain. V lost 4 bases to trimming and J lost 0 bases, with 7 bases between them. The germline V gene encodes CDR1 SQVTM and CDR2 ANQGSEA. CDR3 length: 13 amino acids.

The V and J genes are TRBV5-6 and TRBJ1-2; D uncertain. The germline CDR1 and CDR2 sequences are SGHDT and YYEEEE. V lost 8 bases to trimming and J lost 1 base, with 15 bases between them. The CDR3 runs 14 residues. CDR3 DNA: TGTGCCAGTCACGCGGGCAGACTTAACTATGGCTACACCTTC. Amino acid sequence: CASHAGRLNYGYTF.

The rearrangement uses TRBV10-2 and TRBJ1-2, with 7 bases fitting TRBD1. The length of the CDR3 is 15 residues. CDR1 WSHSY and CDR2 SAAADI come from the germline V gene. The V segment lost 3 bases and the J segment 8 bases; nucleotides outside the gene matches: 12. The CDR3, as DNA: TGCGCCAGCAGTGAAATCAGCATAACACAGGGGGGCTACACCTTC. Residues: CASSEISITQGGYTF.

This rearrangement joins TRBV19 to TRBJ2-1; 7 bases are shared with TRBD1. The junction had 5 bases not matched to a gene; V was cut back by 6 bases and J by 6 bases. CDR3 size: 13 residues. CDR1 is LNHDA, CDR2 SQIVND, per germline (reference sequence). The CDR3 nucleotides read TGTGCCAGTAGCCTGGGACAGATCAATGAGCAGTTCTTC. Translated, it gives CASSLGQINEQFF.

V gene TRBV10-3 combines with J gene TRBJ2-7; 7 nucleotides agree with TRBD2. This CDR3 comprises 12 residues. J lost 5 bases, V lost 7 bases, and 5 bases had no gene match. The germline CDR1 and CDR2 sequences are ENHRY and SYGVKD. The CDR3 is CAIKEGRDEQYF. For the CDR3, the DNA is TGTGCCATCAAGGAAGGGAGGGACGAGCAGTACTTC.

This clone was seen a handful of times. The chain is built from TRBV7-2 and TRBJ2-5; 12 nucleotides agree with TRBD1. Unmatched junction bases numbered 10, after V lost 2 bases and J lost 9 bases. The germline gives CDR1 SGHTA, CDR2 FQGNSA. This CDR3 has 16 residues. CDR3 loop: CASSLRDRGQTGAQYF. The DNA for the CDR3 is TGTGCCAGCAGCTTAAGGGACAGGGGGCAAACGGGTGCCCAGTACTTC.

V and J are TRBV29-1 and TRBJ2-1; tentatively, D is TRBD1 (6 bases). This CDR3 spans 11 amino acids. The germline CDR1 and CDR2 sequences are SQVTM and ANQGSEA. V was clipped by 7 bases and J by 10 bases, with 14 bases between them. CDR3 protein: CSDVQGWEQFF. The CDR3 coding sequence is TGCAGCGATGTACAGGGATGGGAGCAGTTCTTC.

V gene TRBV6-1 combines with J gene TRBJ1-1; possible D gene TRBD1, 6 bases. Looked up from germline, CDR1 is MNHNS and CDR2 is SASEGT. V gave up 7 bases and J gave up 11 bases, with 17 bases separating them. The CDR3 covers 12 residues. CDR3 DNA: TGTGCCAGCACCCGTGGGGGCGTGGATGCTTTCTTT. It codes for CASTRGGVDAFF.

V is TRBV11-3 and J is TRBJ2-2; TRBD2 is a possible D gene (6 bases). Germline V lookup: CDR1 SGHNT, CDR2 YENEEA. Trimming cost V 3 bases and J 0 bases, with 8 bases left between them. CDR3 size: 15 residues. DNA for the CDR3: TGTGCCAGCAGCTTTGGAGGGACGAACACCGGGGAGCTGTTTTTT. Protein: CASSFGGTNTGELFF.

This chain links TRBV5-6 with TRBJ2-7, with 7 bases fitting TRBD2. This CDR3 contains 15 residues. Germline V gene data show CDR1 as SGHDT and CDR2 as YYEEEE. The V gene end was trimmed by 7 bases and the J gene end by 2 bases; junction bases not matched to a gene: 12. DNA of the CDR3: TGTGCCAGCGCCTCTCGACTAGCCCTTACCTACGAGCAGTACTTC. Translated, it gives CASASRLALTYEQYF.

The V gene is TRBV11-3, the J gene TRBJ2-1; 8 nucleotides match TRBD2. The length of the CDR3 is 18 residues. Germline CDR1 is SGHNT and CDR2 is YENEEA. The V segment lost 5 bases and the J segment 2 bases; nucleotides outside the gene matches: 14. Written as DNA, the CDR3 is TGTGCCAGCAGCCTCCGTCGCGGGGGGCTTGGCCCCTACAATGAGCAGTTCTTC. It translates to CASSLRRGGLGPYNEQFF.

The chain has TRBV2 and TRBJ2-7; unclear D gene. Trimming took 6 bases from V and 9 from J, leaving 24 bases between them. This CDR3 is 15 amino acids long. Germline lookup yields CDR1 SNHLY and CDR2 FYNNEI. The CDR3 region has the DNA TGTGCCAGCAGCCCCGGTGCAGGTGGGCCCGCCGTGCAGTACTTC. Translating gives CASSPGAGGPAVQYF.

This chain uses TRBV7-2 with TRBJ2-7; TRBD1 matches 9 bases. This CDR3 is 15 amino acids long. Germline V lookup: CDR1 SGHTA, CDR2 FQGNSA. V was clipped by 5 bases and J by 3 bases; unmatched bases: 8. This CDR3 is CASSRSPGQGYEQYF. DNA of the CDR3: TGTGCCAGCAGCCGGAGTCCGGGACAGGGCTACGAGCAGTACTTC.

CDR3 in DNA: TGTGCCAGCAGCATAGGGGGGGCTCAGCCCCAGCATTTT. This codes for CASSIGGAQPQHF. The V call is TRBV27, the J call TRBJ1-5; TRBD1 is a possible D gene (6 bases). CDR3 size: 13 residues. CDR1 and CDR2 (germline): MNHEY, SMNVEV (reference sequence). The ends were cut back, 6 bases at V and 6 bases at J, with 12 bases in the middle.